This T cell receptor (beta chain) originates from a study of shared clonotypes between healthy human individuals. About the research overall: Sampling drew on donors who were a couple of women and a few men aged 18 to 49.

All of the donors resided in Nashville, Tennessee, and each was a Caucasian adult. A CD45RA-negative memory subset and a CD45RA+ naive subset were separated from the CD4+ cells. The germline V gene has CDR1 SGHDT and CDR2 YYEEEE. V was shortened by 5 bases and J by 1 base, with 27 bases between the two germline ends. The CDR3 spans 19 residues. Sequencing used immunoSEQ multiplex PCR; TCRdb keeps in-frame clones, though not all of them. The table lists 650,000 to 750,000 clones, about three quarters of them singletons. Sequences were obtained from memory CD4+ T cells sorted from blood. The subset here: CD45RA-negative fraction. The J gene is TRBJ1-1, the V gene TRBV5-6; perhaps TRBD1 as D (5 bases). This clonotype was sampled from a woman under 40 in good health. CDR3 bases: TGTGCCAGCAGGCCCGCGGGGACGGCGAGGAACGGAGCGAACACTGAAGCTTTCTTT. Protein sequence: CASRPAGTARNGANTEAFF. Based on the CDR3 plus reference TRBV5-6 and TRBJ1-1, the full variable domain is DAGVTQSPTHLIKTRGQQVTLRCSPKSGHDTVSWYQQALGQGPQFIFQYYEEEERQRGNFPDRFSGHQFPNYSSELNVNALLLGDSALYLCASRPAGTARNGANTEAFFGQGTRLTVV.